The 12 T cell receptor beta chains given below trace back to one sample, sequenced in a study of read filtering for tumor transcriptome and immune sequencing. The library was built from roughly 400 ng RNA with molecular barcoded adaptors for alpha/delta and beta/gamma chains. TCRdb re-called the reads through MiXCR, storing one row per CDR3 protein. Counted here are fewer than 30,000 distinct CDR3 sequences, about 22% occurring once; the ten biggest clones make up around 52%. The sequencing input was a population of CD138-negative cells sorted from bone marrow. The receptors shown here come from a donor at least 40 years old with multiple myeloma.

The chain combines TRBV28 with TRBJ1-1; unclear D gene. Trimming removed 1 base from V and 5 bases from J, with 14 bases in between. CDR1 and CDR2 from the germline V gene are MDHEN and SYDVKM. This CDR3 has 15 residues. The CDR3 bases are TGTGCCAGCAGTTTATTGGAGACGTGGTGTACTGAAGCTTTCTTT. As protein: CASSLLETWCTEAFF.

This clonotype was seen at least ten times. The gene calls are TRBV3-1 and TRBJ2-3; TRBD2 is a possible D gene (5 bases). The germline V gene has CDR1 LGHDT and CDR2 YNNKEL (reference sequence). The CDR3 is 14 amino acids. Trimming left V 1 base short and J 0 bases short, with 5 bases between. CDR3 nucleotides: TGTGCCAGCAGCCAAGCTAGCAGCACAGATACGCAGTATTTT. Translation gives CASSQASSTDTQYF.

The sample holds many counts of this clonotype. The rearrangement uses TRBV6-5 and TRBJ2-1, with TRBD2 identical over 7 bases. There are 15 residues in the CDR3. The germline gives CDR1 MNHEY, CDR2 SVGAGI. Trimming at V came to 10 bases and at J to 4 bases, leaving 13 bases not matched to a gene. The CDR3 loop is CATALGGGGYNEQFF. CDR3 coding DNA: TGTGCCACCGCTTTGGGCGGGGGAGGATACAATGAGCAGTTCTTC.

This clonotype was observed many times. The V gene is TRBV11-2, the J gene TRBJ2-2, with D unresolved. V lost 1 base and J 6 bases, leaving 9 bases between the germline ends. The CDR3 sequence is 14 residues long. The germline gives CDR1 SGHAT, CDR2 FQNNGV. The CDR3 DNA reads TGTGCCAGCAGCTTAGGACCGCGGTCCGGGGAGCTGTTTTTT. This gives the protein CASSLGPRSGELFF.

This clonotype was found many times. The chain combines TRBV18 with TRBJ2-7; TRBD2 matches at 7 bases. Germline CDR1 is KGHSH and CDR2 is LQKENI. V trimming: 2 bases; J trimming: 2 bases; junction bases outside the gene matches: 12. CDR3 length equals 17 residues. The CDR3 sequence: CASSPDSSGVTPYEQYF. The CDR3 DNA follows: TGTGCCAGCTCACCAGACTCCAGCGGGGTGACGCCCTACGAGCAGTACTTC.

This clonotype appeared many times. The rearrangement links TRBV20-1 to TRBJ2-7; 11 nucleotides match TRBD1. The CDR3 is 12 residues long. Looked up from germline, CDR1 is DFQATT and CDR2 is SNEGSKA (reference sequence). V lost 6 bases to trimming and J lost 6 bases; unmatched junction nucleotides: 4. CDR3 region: CSAPDRGREQYF. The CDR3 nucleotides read TGCAGTGCCCCGGACAGGGGGCGCGAGCAGTACTTC.

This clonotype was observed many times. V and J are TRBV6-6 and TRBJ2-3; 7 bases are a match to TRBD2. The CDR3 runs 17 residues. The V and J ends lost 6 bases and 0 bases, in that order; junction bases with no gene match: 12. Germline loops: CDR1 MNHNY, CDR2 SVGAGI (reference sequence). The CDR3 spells CASRIKGGAGSTDTQYF. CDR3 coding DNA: TGTGCCAGCAGGATAAAGGGAGGGGCGGGTAGCACAGATACGCAGTATTTT.

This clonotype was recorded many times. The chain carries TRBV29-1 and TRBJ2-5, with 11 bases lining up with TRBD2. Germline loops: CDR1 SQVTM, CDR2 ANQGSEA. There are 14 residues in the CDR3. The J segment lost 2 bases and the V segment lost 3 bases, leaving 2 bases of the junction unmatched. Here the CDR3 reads CSVETSGKQETQYF. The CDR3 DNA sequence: TGCAGCGTTGAGACTAGCGGGAAACAAGAGACCCAGTACTTC.

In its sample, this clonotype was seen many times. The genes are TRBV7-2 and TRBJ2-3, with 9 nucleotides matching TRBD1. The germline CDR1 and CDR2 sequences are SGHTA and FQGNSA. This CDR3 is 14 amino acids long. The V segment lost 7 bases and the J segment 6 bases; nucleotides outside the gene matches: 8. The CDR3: CASTRDRGGDTQYF. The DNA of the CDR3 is TGTGCCAGCACCAGAGACAGGGGGGGGGATACGCAGTATTTT.

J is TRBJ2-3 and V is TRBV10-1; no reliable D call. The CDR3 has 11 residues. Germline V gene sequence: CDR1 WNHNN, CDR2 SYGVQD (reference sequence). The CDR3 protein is CVTSTADTQYF. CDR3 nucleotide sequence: TGCGTCACCTCCACGGCCGATACGCAGTATTTT.

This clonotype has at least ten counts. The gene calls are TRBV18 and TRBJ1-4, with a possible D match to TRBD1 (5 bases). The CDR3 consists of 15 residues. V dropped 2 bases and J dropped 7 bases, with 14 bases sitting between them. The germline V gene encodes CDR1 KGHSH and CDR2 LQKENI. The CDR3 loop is CASSPERGRFEKLFF. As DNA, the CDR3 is TGTGCCAGCTCACCAGAGCGGGGGAGGTTTGAAAAACTGTTTTTT.

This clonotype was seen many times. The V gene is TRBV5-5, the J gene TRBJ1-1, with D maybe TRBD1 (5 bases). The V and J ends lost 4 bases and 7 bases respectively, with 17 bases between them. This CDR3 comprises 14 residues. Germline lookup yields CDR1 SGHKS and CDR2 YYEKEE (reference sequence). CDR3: CASSTLTEGSEAFF. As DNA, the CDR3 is TGTGCCAGCAGCACCCTGACAGAGGGGAGTGAAGCTTTCTTT. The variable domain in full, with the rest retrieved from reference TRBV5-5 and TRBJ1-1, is DAGVTQSPTHLIKTRGQQVTLRCSPISGHKSVSWYQQVLGQGPQFIFQYYEKEERGRGNFPDRFSARQFPNYSSELNVNALLLGDSALYLCASSTLTEGSEAFFGQGTRLTVV.